This T cell receptor (beta chain) originates from a study of blood T cell repertoires in COVID-19 (dated by TCRdb to the early 2020s). Regarding the research as a whole: The collaborator samples originated in the United States, Italy and Spain and spanned the acute and convalescent phases of COVID-19. The prospective study material was composed of cDNA or gDNA derived from T cells, B-cell-depleted T cells, or PBMCs. The dataset comprised deeply sampled blood TCRbeta repertoires from subjects exposed to, actively infected with, or recovered from COVID-19. A freely available public database, intended as a resource for researchers studying the immune response to SARS-CoV-2, is where the repertoires were released. Samples were obtained from the ongoing ImmuneRACE study (first 160 participants) and from over 1,000 subjects provided by 6 global collaborators. Nearly every sample came with metadata listing a de-identified subject ID, COVID-19 status, age in years and sex. Where HLA class I and class II types were available, the types were taken from metadata supplied by the sample provider, not from assay-based typing.

Each collaborating institution followed its own protocols to collect whole blood in K2EDTA tubes. Collaborator samples were shipped for TCRbeta analysis as frozen whole blood, isolated PBMCs, or DNA extracted from either sample type. Results the study describes overall, beyond this receptor: How much clinical and demographic metadata was included differed by source and by participant, and the metadata was provided uncurated.

A word on this clone: Its target antigen remains unknown. Base-call qualities are not available, and no considerably larger clone is one nucleotide away.

There are 15 amino acids in the CDR3, from cysteine to phenylalanine inclusive. The entry retains the CDR3 DNA only, 45 bases that are in frame from base 1. TCRbeta CDR3 regions were amplified from genomic DNA using the immunoSEQ Assay, a bias-controlled multiplex PCR. The study's processing was this. Within the assay, amplification of reference gene primers was used to estimate how many nucleated cells each sample contained. To quantify the absolute abundance of each unique TCRbeta CDR3 rearrangement, sequence reads were collapsed and filtered. For each sample, productive Simpson clonality was calculated as the square root of Simpson's diversity index across productive rearrangements. TCRdb mirrors the immuneACCESS table, restricted to in-frame sequences. Some clones are absent from its copies; in checked studies, under half trace to an unresolved V gene, and the reason for the others is unknown. V and J calls plus clone size are reproduced from that table; the DNA served to infer D and trimming. The sample includes about 50,000 clones, with over 80% observed a single time. 16% of the sample is held by the ten biggest clonotypes.

The sequencing sample was made of peripheral blood. The rearrangement joined TRBV21-1 to TRBJ1-1; TRBD1 is the table's D call, not checked against the DNA. TRBV21-1 is described as a pseudogene. The sequence came from a middle-aged man with acute or convalescent COVID-19. The DNA sequence follows: TGTGCCAGCTTTCGACCACGACAGGTGAACACTGAAGCTTTCTTT. This gives the protein CASFRPRQVNTEAFF.